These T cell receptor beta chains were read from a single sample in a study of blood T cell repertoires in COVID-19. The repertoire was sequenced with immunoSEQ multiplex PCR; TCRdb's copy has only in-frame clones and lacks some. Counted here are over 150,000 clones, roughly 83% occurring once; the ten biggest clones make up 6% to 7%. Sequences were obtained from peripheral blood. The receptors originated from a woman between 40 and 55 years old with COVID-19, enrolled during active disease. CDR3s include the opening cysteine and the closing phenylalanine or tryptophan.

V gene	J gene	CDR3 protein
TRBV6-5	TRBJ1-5	CASRQGSEQPQHF
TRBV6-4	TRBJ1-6	CASSDGAGGNSPLHF
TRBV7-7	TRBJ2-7	CASSLKGVPQNEQYF
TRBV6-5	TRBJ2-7	CASILTGGQPYEQYF
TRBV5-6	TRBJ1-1	CASSFGPARDRGQAFF
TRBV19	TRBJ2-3	CASRYGVLSTDTQYF
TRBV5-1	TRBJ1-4	CASSPQTGRNEKLFF
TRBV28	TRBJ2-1	CASRAGWGRHSEQFF
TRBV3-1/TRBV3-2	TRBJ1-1	CASSPRGGPWGTEAFF
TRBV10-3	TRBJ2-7	CAIAGAGAAYEQYF
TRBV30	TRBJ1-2	CAFQTRAVGYTF
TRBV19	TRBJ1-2	CASSSLDRVDGYTF
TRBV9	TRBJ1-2	CASSPTGQGGYGYTF
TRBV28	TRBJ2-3	CASWDFTDTQYF
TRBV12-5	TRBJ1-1	CASGAYRRDTEAFF
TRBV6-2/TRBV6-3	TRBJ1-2	CASSYPTVYGYTF
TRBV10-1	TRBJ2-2	CASSAGGSYTGELFF